Presented here are 24 T cell receptor beta chains from one specimen sequenced in a study of shared clonotypes between healthy human individuals. Assay: immunoSEQ multiplex PCR; the TCRdb copy retains only in-frame clones and omits some. Among a few million clones listed, 90% to 95% were seen once. What was sequenced was naive CD4+ T cells sorted from blood. Described subset: CD45RA+ positively selected. The source of these receptors is a man younger than 35 in good health.

This chain connects TRBV18 to TRBJ1-6; D might be TRBD1 (5 bases). The CDR3 is 15 amino acids. Germline CDR1 is KGHSH and CDR2 is LQKENI. V was cut by 3 bases and J by 5 bases, with 11 bases left in between. For the CDR3, the DNA is TGTGCCAGCTCACCGTTAGACAGTAATAATTCACCCCTCCACTTT. Translation gives CASSPLDSNNSPLHF. Supplemented by reference TRBV18 and TRBJ1-6, the full variable domain reads NAGVMQNPRHLVRRRGQEARLRCSPMKGHSHVYWYRQLPEEGLKFMVYLQKENIIDESGMPKERFSAEFPKEGPSILRIQQVVRGDSAAYFCASSPLDSNNSPLHFGNGTRLTVT.

This chain joins TRBV6-6 and TRBJ2-3; 12 bases are a match to TRBD2. Germline CDR1 and CDR2: MNHNY and SVGAGI (reference sequence). Trimming removed 6 bases from V and 4 bases from J; junction bases left unmatched: 5. The CDR3 has 15 residues. The CDR3, as DNA: TGTGCCAGCAGCCTAGCGGGAGGGCTGGCAGATACGCAGTATTTT. The encoded protein is CASSLAGGLADTQYF.

The chain couples TRBV7-2 to TRBJ1-1; TRBD1 matches 7 bases. The CDR3 spans 14 residues. Trimming removed 6 bases from V and 0 bases from J; junction bases left unmatched: 4. Per the germline V gene, CDR1 is SGHTA and CDR2 is FQGNSA. The CDR3 region has the DNA TGTGCCAGCAGTTCGACAGGGATGAACACTGAAGCTTTCTTT. This gives the protein CASSSTGMNTEAFF. The entire variable domain, with the rest obtained from reference TRBV7-2 and TRBJ1-1, is as follows: GAGVSQSPSNKVTEKGKDVELRCDPISGHTALYWYRQSLGQGLEFLIYFQGNSAPDKSGLPSDRFSAERTGGSVSTLTIQRTQQEDSAVYLCASSSTGMNTEAFFGQGTRLTVV.

With respect to this clone: The same CDR3 is also encoded by other DNA sequences in this sample. The chain uses TRBV5-1 and TRBJ1-1; D possibly corresponds to TRBD1 (6 bases). Trimming left V 0 bases short and J 1 base short, with 10 bases between. Germline V gene data show CDR1 as SGHRS and CDR2 as YFSETQ. The CDR3 covers 15 residues. In DNA, the CDR3 is TGCGCCAGCAGCTTGGGACGGGGGCGGAACACTGAAGCTTTCTTT. Translated, it gives CASSLGRGRNTEAFF.

The rearrangement links TRBV7-2 to TRBJ2-5, with TRBD1 matching 7 bases. The CDR3 is made up of 14 amino acids. V lost 4 bases, J lost 2 bases, and 4 bases stayed unmatched. From germline, CDR1 is SGHTA and CDR2 FQGNSA. The DNA of the CDR3 is TGTGCCAGCAGCTCGGGACAGTTTCAAGAGACCCAGTACTTC. Translation: CASSSGQFQETQYF. The full variable domain, in which reference TRBV7-2 and TRBJ2-5 provide the parts outside the CDR3, is GAGVSQSPSNKVTEKGKDVELRCDPISGHTALYWYRQSLGQGLEFLIYFQGNSAPDKSGLPSDRFSAERTGGSVSTLTIQRTQQEDSAVYLCASSSGQFQETQYFGPGTRLLVL.

This clone was seen more than once but under ten times. The V call is TRBV28, the J call TRBJ1-5; tentative D call: TRBD1 (5 bases). V was shortened by 6 bases and J by 3 bases, with 15 bases between the two germline ends. The CDR3 extends over 15 amino acids. Germline V lookup: CDR1 MDHEN, CDR2 SYDVKM. The CDR3 DNA follows: TGTGCCAGCAGCTCGCGAGACAGATTCAATCAGCCCCAGCATTTT. Its translation: CASSSRDRFNQPQHF.

The chain links TRBV5-1 to TRBJ2-3; no reliable D call. V was pared by 1 base and J by 10 bases, with 16 bases between. The CDR3 has 14 residues. Germline CDR1 is SGHRS and CDR2 is YFSETQ. The CDR3 sequence is CASSLFSLGSSQYF. CDR3 bases: TGCGCCAGCAGCTTGTTCTCATTGGGGTCTTCGCAGTATTTT.

The rearrangement joins TRBV7-9 to TRBJ2-7; a weak D match, TRBD2 (6 bases). With 4 bases removed from V and 6 bases from J, the gap between germline ends came to 19 bases. The CDR3 is made up of 15 amino acids. The germline V gene has CDR1 SEHNR and CDR2 FQNEAQ (reference sequence). The CDR3 loop is CASSYLVGRGGEQYF. CDR3 nucleotides: TGTGCCAGCAGCTACTTAGTCGGTCGGGGAGGCGAGCAGTACTTC. The full variable domain, with the rest looked up from reference TRBV7-9 and TRBJ2-7, is DTGVSQNPRHKITKRGQNVTFRCDPISEHNRLYWYRQTLGQGPEFLTYFQNEAQLEKSRLLSDRFSAERPKGSFSTLEIQRTEQGDSAMYLCASSYLVGRGGEQYFGPGTRLTVT.

This sequence joins TRBV20-1 and TRBJ2-3; D is uncertain. Trimming took off 8 bases at V and 5 bases at J, with 8 bases between the two ends. Germline V gives CDR1 DFQATT, CDR2 SNEGSKA (reference sequence). This CDR3 region has 10 residues. CDR3 protein: CSPRKDTQYF. In DNA, the CDR3 is TGCAGTCCCCGAAAAGATACGCAGTATTTT.

This chain connects TRBV10-3 to TRBJ1-1; D perhaps matches TRBD1 (6 bases). This CDR3 contains 16 residues. V was pared by 3 bases and J by 9 bases, with 23 bases between. Germline-derived CDR1 and CDR2 are ENHRY and SYGVKD. In DNA, the CDR3 is TGTGCCATCAGTGAACGGAGGGGGACGATAGATTGGAAAGCTTTCTTT. This translates into CAISERRGTIDWKAFF.

The chain recombines TRBV5-6 with TRBJ1-4; no definite D call. Germline V gene data show CDR1 as SGHDT and CDR2 as YYEEEE. This CDR3 has 14 residues. Deletions cut 0 bases from V and 2 bases from J, with 5 bases between. CDR3: CASSLASTNEKLFF. CDR3 bases: TGTGCCAGCAGCTTGGCTTCTACTAATGAAAAACTGTTTTTT.

This chain uses TRBV30 with TRBJ1-2, with TRBD1 as a possible D gene (6 bases). In germline, CDR1 is GTSNPN, CDR2 SVGIG (reference sequence). This CDR3 is 12 amino acids long. With 8 bases removed from V and 8 bases from J, the gap between germline ends came to 18 bases. The CDR3, as DNA: TGTGCCCACATCCGAAGGGGGGAGGGCTACACCTTC. It translates to CAHIRRGEGYTF.

The rearrangement joins TRBV27 to TRBJ2-1; D call uncertain. The CDR3 length is 15 residues. Germline V gene lookup returns CDR1 MNHEY and CDR2 SMNVEV (reference sequence). V gave up 3 bases and J gave up 8 bases, with 17 bases separating them. The CDR3 spells CASSFNRPVSDEQFF. The CDR3 DNA reads TGTGCCAGCAGTTTTAATAGGCCTGTATCCGATGAGCAGTTCTTC.

The chain employs TRBV7-9 and TRBJ2-2, with unresolved D. The germline V and J ends were trimmed by 4 bases and 6 bases, with 9 bases remaining between them. The germline CDR1 and CDR2 sequences are SEHNR and FQNEAQ (reference sequence). The CDR3 is made up of 13 amino acids. The CDR3 sequence is CASSSPNAGELFF. In nucleotides, the CDR3 is TGTGCCAGCAGCTCCCCTAACGCCGGGGAGCTGTTTTTT.

The gene calls are TRBV27 and TRBJ2-1, with 11 positions matching TRBD1. V shed 5 bases and J 7 bases; nucleotides not matched to a gene: 7. CDR1 MNHEY and CDR2 SMNVEV come from the germline V gene (reference sequence). The CDR3 length is 15 residues. The CDR3 loop is CASSPTGTGGNEQFF. Written as DNA, the CDR3 is TGTGCCAGCAGTCCGACCGGGACAGGGGGTAATGAGCAGTTCTTC.

V gene TRBV4-1 combines with J gene TRBJ2-3, with D unresolved. The CDR3 has 17 amino acids. Germline CDR1 and CDR2: MGHRA and YSYEKL. V dropped 0 bases and J dropped 8 bases, with 21 bases sitting between them. CDR3 residues: CASSQDLSVLRGSTQYF. The CDR3 DNA reads TGCGCCAGCAGCCAAGATCTTTCGGTCCTCCGAGGCTCTACGCAGTATTTT.

In this sample, this clone turned up once. The chain uses TRBV6-5 and TRBJ2-2; the D gene is possibly TRBD2 (5 bases). This CDR3 contains 15 residues. Germline assignment: CDR1 MNHEY and CDR2 SVGAGI. Trimming removed 7 bases at V and 0 bases at J, with 12 bases between. The CDR3 sequence: CASTRVMTNTGELFF. The CDR3 bases are TGTGCCAGCACGCGGGTAATGACGAACACCGGGGAGCTGTTTTTT.

This clone was observed a handful of times. This rearrangement joins TRBV4-3 to TRBJ1-5, with D possibly being TRBD1 (5 bases). Germline loops: CDR1 LGHNA, CDR2 YSLEER. The CDR3 loop spans 16 amino acids. The V gene lost 0 bases and the J gene lost 0 bases, with 9 bases spanning the gap. CDR3 loop: CASSQEWGTSNQPQHF. The CDR3, as DNA: TGCGCCAGCAGCCAAGAATGGGGCACTAGCAATCAGCCCCAGCATTTT.

V and J are TRBV28 and TRBJ1-1; D ambiguous. The CDR3 sequence is 15 residues long. CDR1 MDHEN and CDR2 SYDVKM come from the germline V gene. V lost 6 bases to trimming and J lost 4 bases, with 18 bases between them. CDR3 in DNA: TGTGCCAGCAGACAGACAAAAGGCCAGAGCACTGAAGCTTTCTTT. This codes for CASRQTKGQSTEAFF.

This chain connects TRBV5-1 to TRBJ2-2, with TRBD1 identical over 8 bases. J lost 6 bases, V lost 0 bases, and 7 bases had no gene match. Looked up from germline, CDR1 is SGHRS and CDR2 is YFSETQ. CDR3 length: 16 residues. The CDR3 is CASSLEGQGWAGELFF. As DNA, the CDR3 is TGCGCCAGCAGCTTGGAAGGACAGGGTTGGGCCGGGGAGCTGTTTTTT. Full variable domain (remainder filled in from reference TRBV5-1 and TRBJ2-2): KAGVTQTPRYLIKTRGQQVTLSCSPISGHRSVSWYQQTPGQGLQFLFEYFSETQRNKGNFPGRFSGRQFSNSRSEMNVSTLELGDSALYLCASSLEGQGWAGELFFGEGSRLTVL.

As for this clone: In the same sample, other DNA sequences code for this CDR3. The V and J genes are TRBV7-2 and TRBJ2-5, with TRBD2 as a possible D gene (7 bases). Per germline, CDR1 SGHTA and CDR2 FQGNSA. The CDR3 sequence is 16 residues long. Trimming removed 5 bases at V and 5 bases at J, with 21 bases between. Written as DNA, the CDR3 is TGTGCCAGCAGCGTTATCTCGGGGGCGGGAGCGGAGACCCAGTACTTC. This translates into CASSVISGAGAETQYF. Combining the CDR3 with reference TRBV7-2 and TRBJ2-5 gives the whole variable domain GAGVSQSPSNKVTEKGKDVELRCDPISGHTALYWYRQSLGQGLEFLIYFQGNSAPDKSGLPSDRFSAERTGGSVSTLTIQRTQQEDSAVYLCASSVISGAGAETQYFGPGTRLLVL.

This chain connects TRBV7-9 to TRBJ1-4; D might be TRBD1 (5 bases). The V end was cut by 4 bases, the J end by 5 bases, with 17 bases between. The germline CDR1 and CDR2 sequences are SEHNR and FQNEAQ (reference sequence). The CDR3 is made up of 16 amino acids. CDR3 nucleotides: TGTGCCAGCAGCTACCGTCAGGGTAGTAGGAATGAAAAACTGTTTTTT. This encodes CASSYRQGSRNEKLFF.

This clone was recorded a few times. Other DNA sequences of this sample code for an identical CDR3. The J gene is TRBJ2-7, the V gene TRBV7-2; D not resolved. Trimming cost V 1 base and J 2 bases, with 3 bases left between them. The CDR3 runs to 12 residues. The germline V gene has CDR1 SGHTA and CDR2 FQGNSA. CDR3 bases: TGTGCCAGCAGCTTAGGGGCCTACGAGCAGTACTTC. This translates into CASSLGAYEQYF. Together with reference TRBV7-2 and TRBJ2-7, the CDR3 gives the full variable domain: GAGVSQSPSNKVTEKGKDVELRCDPISGHTALYWYRQSLGQGLEFLIYFQGNSAPDKSGLPSDRFSAERTGGSVSTLTIQRTQQEDSAVYLCASSLGAYEQYFGPGTRLTVT.

This clone has just one count. V gene TRBV6-5 combines with J gene TRBJ2-2; TRBD1 matches 10 bases. This CDR3 is built from 14 residues. Germline-derived CDR1 and CDR2 are MNHEY and SVGAGI. V was clipped by 8 bases and J by 6 bases; unmatched bases: 6. The CDR3 DNA sequence: TGTGCCAGCCGTCCCGGGACAGGGGCCGGGGAGCTGTTTTTT. Amino acids: CASRPGTGAGELFF.